This TCR beta chain was identified in a study of neurological immune-mediated disorders. Findings and limits, study-wide: CDR3 amino acid sequences of expanded clones were not shared across subjects, a result suggesting private repertoires in all groups. Levels of TCR clonal expansion peaked in HTLV-1-associated myelopathy and reached their lowest in multiple sclerosis, under those of healthy controls.

This clonotype has a handful of counts. What it binds is not known. Unsorted libraries came from 2 million PBMCs stored at -80 °C. This CDR3 region has 13 residues. Trimming cost V 6 bases and J 5 bases; bases outside gene matches: 7. The germline gives CDR1 MNHNY, CDR2 SVGAGI (reference sequence). Each TCR transcript was tagged with a 10-nucleotide random UMI during 5'RACE. TCRdb re-called the 5' RACE reads through MiXCR, storing one row per CDR3 protein. The table has about 36,000 distinct CDR3 sequences, approximately 10% seen once. Source material: PBMCs. The V and J genes are TRBV6-6 and TRBJ2-7, with TRBD2 matching 7 bases. The receptor's source is a woman in her twenties or thirties with HTLV-1-associated myelopathy (HAM/TSP). The chain's CDR3 is CASRTPGGNEQYF. The CDR3 bases are TGTGCCAGCAGGACCCCCGGGGGGAACGAGCAGTACTTC.